These 10 T cell receptor beta chains were all obtained from the same sample, sequenced in a study of regulatory T cells in long-lasting Graves disease. The sample's time point: persistent/refractory GD, antithyroid drugs over 5 years with positive TRAb. Generation of the TCR library employed RNA extracted from PBMCs. Construction of TCR beta libraries relied on iRepertoire HTBI primers and on Arm-PCR targeting CDR3 regions. MiXCR was run by TCRdb on the multiplex PCR reads, yielding one entry per CDR3 protein. The repertoire has 650,000 to 700,000 distinct CDR3 sequences, around 30% of them found once; the top ten carry under 50%. Sequenced here: peripheral blood mononuclear cells (PBMCs), sampled when the disease was refractory, from a patient treated with antithyroid drugs. The source of these receptors is a female donor with Graves disease.

CDR3 sequence (DNA): TGTGCCAGCAGGGCTCGGGGGGGTTTTGAAGGAAACATTCAGTACTTC. It yields the protein CASRARGGFEGNIQYF. This chain uses TRBV12-3 or TRBV12-4 with TRBJ2-4, with TRBD2 identical over 8 bases. V was clipped by 6 bases and J by 6 bases; unmatched bases: 13. The CDR3 has 16 amino acids.

Comments on this clonotype: Mismatch with germline at one junction end may stem from a read error. The J gene is TRBJ1-2, the V gene TRBV7-2; D is perhaps TRBD1 (5 bases). The V gene's germline CDR1 is SGHTA and CDR2 FQGNSA. CDR3 length equals 13 residues. CDR3 residues: CASSLDRLTDFFF. DNA of the CDR3: TGTGCCAGCAGCTTAGATAGATTGACAGATTTCTTCTTC.

The chain couples TRBV7-9 to TRBJ1-1, with 8 positions matching TRBD1. In germline, CDR1 is SEHNR, CDR2 FQNEAQ (reference sequence). CDR3 length equals 14 residues. V lost 5 bases and J lost 1; bases outside the gene matches: 3. CDR3 amino acids: CASSQTGGNTEAFF. CDR3 DNA sequence: TGTGCCAGCAGCCAAACAGGGGGGAACACTGAAGCTTTCTTT.

The chain couples TRBV6-1 to TRBJ1-3; D unclear. CDR3 length: 16 amino acids. The V gene's germline CDR1 is MNHNS and CDR2 SASEGT. Trimming shortened V by 6 bases and J by 4 bases, and 19 bases separated the two germline ends. The CDR3 loop is CASSPKAHSGGNTIYF. The CDR3 nucleotides read TGTGCCAGCAGCCCGAAAGCTCACAGCGGAGGAAACACCATATATTTT.

This clonotype was found a few times. CDR3 in DNA: TGCAGTGCTCTAGACGTGGGTAACGGGGCTCGCAATCAGCCCCAGCATTTT. Residues: CSALDVGNGARNQPQHF. The chain employs TRBV20-1 and TRBJ1-5; tentative D call: TRBD1 (5 bases). The CDR3 runs to 17 residues. Germline loops: CDR1 DFQATT, CDR2 SNEGSKA (reference sequence). The V and J ends lost 5 bases and 2 bases respectively, with 22 bases between them.

The chain combines TRBV18 with TRBJ1-5; D is possibly TRBD1 (6 bases). V was cut by 3 bases and J by 1 base, with 7 bases left in between. The germline gives CDR1 KGHSH, CDR2 LQKENI. The CDR3 has 14 amino acids. The CDR3 region is CASSPGASNQPQHF. As DNA, the CDR3 is TGTGCCAGCTCACCGGGGGCGAGCAATCAGCCCCAGCATTTT. Full variable domain (missing parts from reference TRBV18 and TRBJ1-5): NAGVMQNPRHLVRRRGQEARLRCSPMKGHSHVYWYRQLPEEGLKFMVYLQKENIIDESGMPKERFSAEFPKEGPSILRIQQVVRGDSAAYFCASSPGASNQPQHFGDGTRLSIL.

This clonotype has at least ten counts. The chain combines TRBV6-1 with TRBJ2-5, with 8 bases aligning to TRBD1. V shed 4 bases, J shed 2 bases, and the junction held 6 bases outside the gene matches. The CDR3 consists of 15 residues. Germline V lookup: CDR1 MNHNS, CDR2 SASEGT. The CDR3 loop reads CASSANRGSQETQYF. DNA of the CDR3: TGTGCCAGCAGTGCAAACAGGGGGTCACAAGAGACCCAGTACTTC.

V gene TRBV7-2 combines with J gene TRBJ2-5; maybe TRBD1 (6 bases). V dropped 4 bases and J dropped 1 base, with 13 bases sitting between them. The CDR3 sequence is 15 residues long. Germline CDR1 SGHTA, CDR2 FQGNSA. CDR3: CASSSTGTVQETQYF. CDR3 DNA: TGTGCCAGCAGCTCCACAGGGACGGTCCAAGAGACCCAGTACTTC.

In regard to this clonotype: A single base separates this from a much larger clone, so it may be a read error. The chain links TRBV5-5 to TRBJ1-1; tentative D call: TRBD1 (5 bases). In germline, CDR1 is SGHKS, CDR2 YYEKEE (reference sequence). The CDR3 spans 14 residues. The CDR3 reads CACSRGQMNTEAFF. Written as DNA, the CDR3 is TGTGCCTGCAGCCGTGGACAAATGAACACTGAAGCTTTCTTT.

This clonotype was recorded many times. The rearrangement joins TRBV27 to TRBJ1-6; D is undetermined. Trimming stripped 6 bases from V and 11 bases from J, with 14 bases between. The CDR3 sequence is 13 residues long. The germline V gene has CDR1 MNHEY and CDR2 SMNVEV (reference sequence). Written as DNA, the CDR3 is TGTGCCAGCAGGCCGTGGGGAGTGACACCCCTCCACTTT. This translates into CASRPWGVTPLHF.